These T cell receptor beta chains were read from a single sample in a study of control samples from healthy donors and cancer patients. This table comes from immunoSEQ multiplex PCR, and its TCRdb copy is limited to in-frame clones, with some not included. The top ten hold over 1.5% of the sample, which has roughly 150,000 clones, about 91% seen once. Material: blood. Receptor source: a young man in good health. The CDR3 runs from the conserved cysteine through the conserved F or W. A D gene is named only where the DNA matches it firmly. For some rows the clone size is stated as once, few or many, or as a class when expanded; others skip it.

>TRBV2|-|TRBD2|TRBJ2-5
CASGGLAGAQETQYF
TGTGCCAGCGGGGGACTAGCGGGGGCCCAAGAGACCCAGTACTTC
>TRBV29-1|-|-|TRBJ1-2
CSVEGIGYTF
TGCAGCGTTGAGGGCATTGGCTACACCTTC
>TRBV4-1|few|-|TRBJ2-7
CASSQVGTSITSYEQYF
TGCGCCAGCAGCCAAGTGGGGACCAGCATAACCTCCTACGAGCAGTACTTC
>TRBV2|-|TRBD2|TRBJ2-3
CASSVRTSGTDTQYF
TGTGCCAGCAGTGTGCGCACTAGCGGCACAGATACGCAGTATTTT
>TRBV19|-|-|TRBJ1-5
CASGKYSNQPQHF
TGTGCCAGTGGAAAGTATAGCAATCAGCCCCAGCATTTT
>TRBV3-1/TRBV3-2|-|TRBD2|TRBJ2-1
CASSQDPSGGYNEQFF
TGTGCCAGCAGCCAAGACCCTAGCGGGGGGTACAATGAGCAGTTCTTC
>TRBV24-1|-|-|TRBJ1-5
CATSDSSGRADPRNQPQHF
TGTGCCACCAGTGATTCATCGGGAAGGGCCGACCCTCGCAATCAGCCCCAGCATTTT
>TRBV6-2/TRBV6-3|-|TRBD2|TRBJ2-3
CASSSGGGSTDTQYF
TGTGCCAGCAGTTCCGGGGGGGGGAGCACAGATACGCAGTATTTT
>TRBV11-2|-|TRBD2|TRBJ2-1
CASSSSGGSSYNEQFF
TGTGCCAGCAGCTCGTCGGGGGGGAGCTCCTACAATGAGCAGTTCTTC
>TRBV5-5|-|-|TRBJ2-1
CASSQAGTPIGEQFF
TGTGCCAGCAGCCAAGCCGGGACCCCGATCGGTGAGCAGTTCTTC
>TRBV14|-|-|TRBJ2-5
CASSPLQAQETQYF
TGTGCCAGCAGCCCCCTACAGGCCCAAGAGACCCAGTACTTC
>TRBV11-2|-|-|TRBJ1-5
CASSLGIGDQPQHF
TGTGCCAGCAGCTTAGGAATCGGTGATCAGCCCCAGCATTTT
>TRBV5-4|-|TRBD2|TRBJ2-3
CASSGARGGTDTQYF
TGTGCCAGCAGCGGCGCGCGGGGGGGCACAGATACGCAGTATTTT
>TRBV18|once|TRBD1|TRBJ1-3
CASSPLQDRGRRNTIYF
TGTGCCAGCTCACCTCTTCAAGACAGGGGGCGCAGAAACACCATATATTTT
>TRBV3-1/TRBV3-2|-|TRBD1|TRBJ2-7
CASSQAGQVNYEQYF
TGTGCCAGCAGCCAAGCGGGACAGGTGAACTACGAGCAGTACTTC
>TRBV5-1|-|-|TRBJ2-1
CASSLNGGLNEQFF
TGCGCCAGCAGCTTAAACGGGGGGCTCAATGAGCAGTTCTTC
>TRBV19|-|TRBD2|TRBJ2-1
CASSPGLAGFNEQFF
TGTGCCAGTAGCCCGGGACTAGCGGGGTTCAATGAGCAGTTCTTC
>TRBV5-1|-|-|TRBJ1-6
CASALTTATNSPLHF
TGCGCCAGCGCCCTTACGACAGCGACCAATTCACCCCTCCACTTT
>TRBV3-1/TRBV3-2|once|TRBD1|TRBJ2-1
CASSRDRVVYNEQFF
TGTGCCAGCAGCCGAGACAGGGTAGTTTACAATGAGCAGTTCTTC
>TRBV5-1|-|-|TRBJ2-5
CASRGQTQETQYF
TGCGCCAGCAGGGGGCAGACCCAAGAGACCCAGTACTTC
>TRBV7-9|-|TRBD1|TRBJ2-3
CASSFPTDRGRTDTQYF
TGTGCCAGCAGCTTCCCGACAGACAGGGGGCGGACAGATACGCAGTATTTT
>TRBV4-2|-|-|TRBJ2-4
CASSQDGPGNIQYF
TGTGCCAGCAGCCAAGATGGCCCGGGAAACATTCAGTACTTC
>TRBV6-2/TRBV6-3|-|TRBD2|TRBJ2-1
CASSYSMAGGVRYNEQFF
TGTGCCAGCAGTTACTCGATGGCGGGGGGGGTGAGATACAATGAGCAGTTCTTC
>TRBV11-3|once|-|TRBJ1-1
CASSLSGNTEAFF
TGTGCCAGCAGCTTATCAGGGAACACTGAAGCTTTCTTT
>TRBV7-2|-|TRBD1|TRBJ1-2
CASSLGQGAYGYTF
TGTGCCAGCAGCTTAGGACAGGGGGCCTATGGCTACACCTTC
>TRBV5-6|-|TRBD1|TRBJ1-3
CASSETGVGGNTIYF
TGTGCCAGCAGCGAAACAGGGGTCGGTGGAAACACCATATATTTT
>TRBV7-3|-|-|TRBJ2-1
CASSADSTPYNEQFF
TGTGCCAGCAGCGCGGACAGTACCCCCTACAATGAGCAGTTCTTC
>TRBV7-2|-|TRBD2|TRBJ2-2
CASSASGGARGGELFF
TGTGCCAGCAGCGCTAGCGGGGGGGCCCGGGGCGGGGAGCTGTTTTTT
>TRBV28|-|-|TRBJ1-2
CASSRDLRYYGYTF
TGTGCCAGCAGCCGGGACCTTAGGTACTATGGCTACACCTTC
>TRBV10-3|once|-|TRBJ1-1
CAISESVGSNTEAFF
TGTGCCATCAGTGAGTCGGTCGGTTCGAACACTGAAGCTTTCTTT